This T cell receptor (beta chain) comes out of a study of STAT3 mutations in large granular lymphocyte leukemia. As for the study in general: More than half of T-LGLL patients received immunosuppressive therapy. Broader study findings: No sample exists from the first appearance of each clone. In several patients, dominant TCR clone burden exceeded STAT3 mutant burden. In T-cell large granular lymphocyte leukemia, about half of patients showed multiple immunodominant subclonotypes. In about 35% of the 18 patients, new TCR clonotypes emerged after therapy.

Notes on this clone: Its antigen is as yet unknown.

CDR1 is SGHRS and CDR2 is YFSETQ in the germline V gene. This CDR3 has 13 amino acids. V lost 0 bases and J 3 bases, leaving 6 bases between the germline ends. TCRdb's table, derived via immunoSEQ multiplex PCR, lists solely in-frame clones and lacks some. The table has approximately 25,000 clones, 94% seen once. This clonotype was obtained from a man aged 35 to 55 with T-cell large granular lymphocyte leukemia. Some clones in this sample may be carry-over from other donors' samples. Sequencing used peripheral blood mononuclear cells. The chain carries TRBV5-1 and TRBJ1-1, with unresolved D. DNA for the CDR3: TGCGCCAGCAGCTTGGTCAGATACACTGAAGCTTTCTTT. Protein: CASSLVRYTEAFF.